Below are 20 T cell receptor beta chains sequenced from a single sample in a study of monozygotic twins with inflammatory bowel disease. From the 5' RACE reads, TCRdb lists one entry per CDR3 protein and no DNA. The specimen's table records 150,000 to 200,000 distinct CDR3 sequences. The sequenced sample consisted of blood. These receptors all stem from a human donor with ulcerative colitis or Crohn's disease, or a healthy co-twin of an affected twin (not recorded which).

The chain combines TRBV20-1 with TRBJ2-5; TCRdb names TRBD1, which stays unverified in the absence of DNA. Germline assignment: CDR1 DFQATT and CDR2 SNEGSKA (reference sequence). The CDR3 contains 13 residues. This chain's CDR3 is CSARGPEQETQYF.

The chain uses TRBV5-1 and TRBJ1-1; absent DNA, TCRdb's TRBD1 call cannot be checked. Germline V CDR1 and CDR2: SGHRS, YFSETQ. CDR3 size: 14 residues. CDR3: CASSPGMVNTEAFF.

V is TRBV7-6 and J is TRBJ1-5; TCRdb calls TRBD1, which cannot be checked without DNA. CDR1 SGHVS and CDR2 FNYEAQ come from the germline V gene. CDR3 length equals 15 residues. The CDR3 loop is CASSLTTGITEPQHF.

The CDR3 region is CASTLEVGLIGTEAFF. The J gene is TRBJ1-1, the V gene TRBV2. This CDR3 has 16 residues. Germline CDR1 reads SNHLY; CDR2 reads FYNNEI.

The chain combines TRBV6-1 with TRBJ2-4; as DNA is missing, the TRBD1 call by TCRdb cannot be tested. CDR1 MNHNS and CDR2 SASEGT come from the germline V gene. The CDR3 is 18 amino acids. CDR3 residues: CASSPGTGETLAKNIQYF.

The chain combines TRBV24-1 with TRBJ2-1; TCRdb picks TRBD1, but there is no DNA to check that call. The CDR3 spans 17 residues. Germline CDR1 KGHDR, CDR2 SFDVKD. This CDR3 is CATSDFQGQGGYNEQFF.

The chain joins TRBV18 to TRBJ2-6; TCRdb calls TRBD1, which cannot be checked without DNA. CDR1 KGHSH and CDR2 LQKENI come from the germline V gene. The CDR3 loop spans 19 amino acids. CDR3 protein: CASSPVRGLGYSGANVLTF.

This chain connects TRBV21-1 to TRBJ2-2; checking the TCRdb D call of TRBD1 is not possible without DNA. TRBV21-1 is described as a pseudogene. This CDR3 is 18 amino acids long. CDR3 residues: CASSKGRGDRTNTGELFF.

The rearrangement uses TRBV11-2 and TRBJ2-5. This CDR3 comprises 13 residues. Germline V gene sequence: CDR1 SGHAT, CDR2 FQNNGV. The CDR3 is CASTRSLQETQYF.

The chain carries TRBV7-2 and TRBJ2-2; TCRdb selects TRBD2, and the lack of DNA leaves this call unchecked. The CDR3 has 15 amino acids. CDR1 is SGHTA, CDR2 FQGNSA, per germline. The CDR3 is CASSFQAGTAGELFF.

V gene TRBV3-1 combines with J gene TRBJ1-6. Looked up from germline, CDR1 is LGHDT and CDR2 is YNNKEL (reference sequence). The CDR3 is 11 residues long. CDR3 sequence reads: CASSQESPLHF.

V is TRBV6-5 and J is TRBJ2-3; lacking DNA, the TRBD1 call made by TCRdb goes unchecked. The CDR3 totals 14 residues. Germline V CDR1 and CDR2: MNHEY, SVGAGI. This CDR3 is CASSYWGFTDTQYF.

The chain uses TRBV11-3 and TRBJ2-2; with no DNA, the TCRdb D assignment of TRBD2 cannot be verified. The CDR3 loop spans 16 amino acids. CDR1 and CDR2 (germline): SGHNT, YENEEA. The CDR3 loop reads CASSLVGLASTGELFF.

The chain uses TRBV15 and TRBJ1-5; TCRdb lists TRBD1, though no DNA is available to test this call. Germline values: CDR1 LNHNV, CDR2 YYDKDF (reference sequence). The CDR3 covers 15 residues. Here the CDR3 reads CATSIPDRGHQPQHF.

This chain links TRBV29-1 with TRBJ2-7; TCRdb's D call, TRBD1, is unchecked because there is no DNA. Looked up from germline, CDR1 is SQVTM and CDR2 is ANQGSEA. CDR3 length equals 13 residues. This CDR3 is CSGRTGINNEQYF.

This chain links TRBV29-1 with TRBJ2-1; the D call from TCRdb, TRBD1, cannot be confirmed without DNA. The length of the CDR3 is 17 residues. Germline V CDR1 and CDR2: SQVTM, ANQGSEA. CDR3 sequence: CSVGSPSEGTGRNEQFF.

The chain carries TRBV5-1 and TRBJ2-7; the TRBD1 assignment by TCRdb is unverifiable without DNA. Per germline, CDR1 SGHRS and CDR2 YFSETQ. The CDR3 covers 13 residues. This CDR3 is CASSPGLGDEQYF.

The chain joins TRBV6-1 to TRBJ1-6. Germline CDR1 and CDR2: MNHNS and SASEGT. This CDR3 spans 12 amino acids. CDR3: CASHHLGATLHF.

V and J are TRBV5-1 and TRBJ2-5; TCRdb calls TRBD2, which cannot be checked without DNA. Germline V gene lookup returns CDR1 SGHRS and CDR2 YFSETQ. The CDR3 is 16 residues long. CDR3 sequence reads: CASSRGLAGVQETQYF. Full variable domain (rest looked up from reference TRBV5-1 and TRBJ2-5): KAGVTQTPRYLIKTRGQQVTLSCSPISGHRSVSWYQQTPGQGLQFLFEYFSETQRNKGNFPGRFSGRQFSNSRSEMNVSTLELGDSALYLCASSRGLAGVQETQYFGPGTRLLVL.

The rearrangement joins TRBV20-1 to TRBJ1-2; the D gene TCRdb calls, TRBD1, cannot be checked with no DNA. The germline CDR1 and CDR2 sequences are DFQATT and SNEGSKA (reference sequence). The CDR3 is 12 amino acids. The CDR3 loop reads CSADRTGYGYTF.